Below are 15 T cell receptor beta chains sequenced from a single sample in a study of cytomegalovirus exposure and HLA in healthy donors. Amplification used 60 Vbeta primers and 13 Jbeta primers. Assay used: immunoSEQ multiplex PCR; TCRdb lists only in-frame clones, some missing. The sample includes 110,000 or so clones, around 84% of them seen just once. The material sequenced was PBMCs. The receptors here all came from a man aged 25-45 years in good health and CMV-seronegative.

The V gene is TRBV5-1, the J gene TRBJ2-1; 8 bases are a match to TRBD1. V was pared by 0 bases and J by 7 bases, with 6 bases of the junction left unmatched. This CDR3 is 15 amino acids long. Germline V gene lookup returns CDR1 SGHRS and CDR2 YFSETQ. CDR3 protein: CASSLAGTGGNEQFF. For the CDR3, the DNA is TGCGCCAGCAGCTTGGCCGGGACAGGTGGAAATGAGCAGTTCTTC.

The CDR3 sequence: CASSSRDRVAFF. In DNA form, the CDR3 reads TGTGCCAGCAGCAGCCGGGACAGGGTCGCTTTCTTT. The chain recombines TRBV28 with TRBJ1-1; TRBD1 aligns across 9 bases. CDR1 is MDHEN and CDR2 is SYDVKM in the germline V gene. The CDR3 covers 12 residues. Trimming removed 6 bases from V and 11 bases from J; junction bases left unmatched: 7.

V and J are TRBV5-5 and TRBJ2-7; 8 bases are a match to TRBD1. The CDR3 has 15 amino acids. Germline values: CDR1 SGHKS, CDR2 YYEKEE (reference sequence). V shed 5 bases and J 3 bases; nucleotides not matched to a gene: 10. For the CDR3, the DNA is TGTGCCAGCAGTCTCGGGACGGGACAGGTCTACGAGCAGTACTTC. Protein: CASSLGTGQVYEQYF.

V gene TRBV7-8 combines with J gene TRBJ1-5, with D tentatively TRBD1 (5 bases). CDR1 and CDR2 (germline): SGHVS, FQNEAQ. V was pared by 3 bases and J by 7 bases, with 10 bases between. The CDR3 sequence is 13 residues long. The CDR3, as DNA: TGTGCCAGCAGCTTGCCCGGGGGACAGCCCCAGCATTTT. This sequence encodes CASSLPGGQPQHF.

The gene calls are TRBV28 and TRBJ2-7, with a tentative D call TRBD2 (7 bases). The V gene lost 8 bases and the J gene lost 3 bases, with 17 bases spanning the gap. Looked up from germline, CDR1 is MDHEN and CDR2 is SYDVKM. The CDR3 covers 14 residues. In nucleotides, the CDR3 is TGTGCCAGCGGGTGGCGGGGGCAGGGCTACGAGCAGTACTTC. Translation: CASGWRGQGYEQYF. The whole variable domain, remainder taken from reference TRBV28 and TRBJ2-7, is DVKVTQSSRYLVKRTGEKVFLECVQDMDHENMFWYRQDPGLGLRLIYFSYDVKMKEKGDIPEGYSVSREKKERFSLILESASTNQTSMYLCASGWRGQGYEQYFGPGTRLTVT.

The chain links TRBV29-1 to TRBJ2-7; 8 bases fit TRBD1. The CDR3 is 12 residues long. The J segment lost 6 bases and the V segment lost 6 bases, leaving 7 bases of the junction unmatched. From germline, CDR1 is SQVTM and CDR2 ANQGSEA. The CDR3 loop reads CSVRTGSGEQYF. The CDR3, as DNA: TGCAGCGTAAGGACAGGGTCCGGCGAGCAGTACTTC.

The V gene is TRBV6-5, the J gene TRBJ2-3, with D possibly TRBD1 on 5 matching bases. The CDR3 contains 14 residues. The germline V gene has CDR1 MNHEY and CDR2 SVGAGI. Trimming removed 5 bases at V and 6 bases at J, with 15 bases between. CDR3 residues: CASSLDTSRDTQYF. CDR3 nucleotides: TGTGCCAGCAGTCTGGACACCTCTAGGGATACGCAGTATTTT.

The gene calls are TRBV6-5 and TRBJ2-7; possibly TRBD2 for D (6 bases). Per germline, CDR1 MNHEY and CDR2 SVGAGI. Trimming cost V 0 bases and J 2 bases, with 11 bases left between them. The CDR3 runs 15 residues. CDR3 residues: CASSYSGSGTYEQYF. In DNA form, the CDR3 reads TGTGCCAGCAGTTACTCGGGTAGCGGTACCTACGAGCAGTACTTC.

This sequence joins TRBV5-1 and TRBJ1-6; tentative D call: TRBD1 (6 bases). V lost 0 bases and J lost 6, with 7 bases in between. This CDR3 is built from 14 residues. Looked up from germline, CDR1 is SGHRS and CDR2 is YFSETQ. The CDR3 coding sequence is TGCGCCAGCAGCTTGGACAGGGTTAATTCACCCCTCCACTTT. This codes for CASSLDRVNSPLHF.

The rearrangement links TRBV6-8 to TRBJ1-2, with D possibly being TRBD1 (6 bases). Germline CDR1 MNHGY, CDR2 SAAAGT. This CDR3 has 13 amino acids. V lost 0 bases and J 6 bases, leaving 8 bases between the germline ends. CDR3 residues: CASSYSTGDGYTF. The CDR3 DNA reads as TGTGCCAGCAGTTACTCGACAGGAGATGGCTACACCTTC.

The chain links TRBV11-2 to TRBJ2-7; TRBD1 agrees at 7 bases. CDR1 and CDR2 from the germline V gene are SGHAT and FQNNGV. The CDR3 covers 14 residues. The V gene end was trimmed by 4 bases and the J gene end by 5 bases; junction bases not matched to a gene: 8. CDR3 DNA sequence: TGTGCCAGCAGCTCCGACAGGGTAGGCGACGAGCAGTACTTC. It translates to CASSSDRVGDEQYF.

The CDR3 DNA is TGTGCCAGCAGTTACAAGGGACTAGCGGGAAGCAATGAGCAGTTCTTC. Its protein product is CASSYKGLAGSNEQFF. The rearrangement joins TRBV6-5 to TRBJ2-1; 13 bases fit TRBD2. The germline CDR1 and CDR2 sequences are MNHEY and SVGAGI. This CDR3 has 16 residues. V was clipped by 2 bases and J by 6 bases; unmatched bases: 4.

A few counts support this clone. This chain uses TRBV28 with TRBJ1-2, with a weak D call TRBD1 (6 bases). V was shortened by 6 bases and J by 4 bases, with 21 bases between the two germline ends. The CDR3 loop spans 16 amino acids. Germline assignment: CDR1 MDHEN and CDR2 SYDVKM. CDR3 region: CASSLVPDSKSYGYTF. The CDR3 nucleotides are TGTGCCAGCAGCTTAGTACCGGACAGTAAGAGCTATGGCTACACCTTC.

The chain is built from TRBV29-1 and TRBJ2-1; 7 nucleotides align to TRBD2. CDR1 and CDR2 (germline): SQVTM, ANQGSEA. This CDR3 has 15 amino acids. V lost 7 bases to trimming and J lost 4 bases; unmatched junction nucleotides: 13. The CDR3: CSGTTGRQAYNEQFF. As DNA, the CDR3 is TGCAGCGGTACTACCGGGAGGCAGGCTTACAATGAGCAGTTCTTC.

This clone was counted a few times. The chain joins TRBV5-4 to TRBJ1-1; TRBD1 matches at 8 bases. CDR1 is SGHNT, CDR2 YYREEE, per germline (reference sequence). After removal of 0 bases from V and 2 bases from J, the junction contained 3 bases not matched to a gene. The CDR3 totals 15 residues. The CDR3 DNA follows: TGTGCCAGCAGCTTGGCCGCAGGGGGCAACACTGAAGCTTTCTTT. It translates to CASSLAAGGNTEAFF.